There are many counts of the clone carrying this T cell receptor beta chain. This sample stems from a study of patients and donors after allogeneic stem cell transplantation. There are 14 residues in the CDR3. Per germline, CDR1 MNHEY and CDR2 SVGAGI. The V gene end was trimmed by 4 bases and the J gene end by 7 bases; junction bases not matched to a gene: 7. Each CDR3 protein gets one entry after TCRdb re-called the RT-PCR reads with MiXCR. The data contain more than 850,000 distinct CDR3 sequences, more than 15% of them singletons. Specimen: blood, either unsorted or a sorted T cell fraction (not recorded which). The sequence came from a human donor who was either an allogeneic HSCT recipient or a stem cell or donor lymphocyte infusion donor (not recorded which). It is not recorded whose cells these are; they may come from a transplant donor. The chain has TRBV6-5 and TRBJ1-1; the match to TRBD1 covers 9 bases. The CDR3 DNA reads as TGTGCCAGCAGTTCCGTCCCGGGACAGGGTGAAGCTTTCTTT. It is translated as CASSSVPGQGEAFF.